This T cell receptor (beta chain) was obtained from a study of cytomegalovirus exposure and HLA in healthy donors. Looking at the study overall: Within the Caucasian-associated ancestry cluster were around four fifths of the roughly 380 genotyped donors. Study-level results: Many donors shared some public TCRs, even though most TCR sequences were rare.

The PCR used 60 Vbeta and 13 Jbeta primers. The repertoire was sequenced with immunoSEQ multiplex PCR; TCRdb's copy has only in-frame clones and lacks some. Altogether 100,000 to 150,000 clones are present, about 80% being singletons, with the ten largest covering around 10%. J gave up 7 bases and V 7 bases, and 8 bases lay outside the gene matches. In germline, CDR1 is MNHNY, CDR2 SVGAGI (reference sequence). The CDR3 sequence is 13 residues long. A word on this clone: Its antigen is as yet unknown.

Sequencing used PBMCs. This sequence was found in a man aged 25-45 years in good health and CMV-seropositive. The genes are TRBV6-6 and TRBJ1-2, with 8 bases matching TRBD1. As DNA, the CDR3 is TGTGCCAGCAATCCAGACAGGGGTGGTGGCTACACCTTC. Encoded protein: CASNPDRGGGYTF.